These T cell receptor beta chains were read from a single sample in a study of cytomegalovirus exposure and HLA in healthy donors. Clones were sequenced by immunoSEQ multiplex PCR, and TCRdb holds only the in-frame ones, with some missing. This sample's table reports 60,000 or so clones. Sequencing input: PBMCs. All receptors come from a man aged 50-60 years in good health and CMV-seropositive. CDR3s include the opening cysteine and the closing phenylalanine or tryptophan. The D gene is left open where the match is weak.

CDR3: CARAPSTGACGYTF
DNA: TGCGCCCGAGCCCCGTCGACAGGGGCGTGCGGCTACACCTTC
V: TRBV4-1
J: TRBJ1-2
D: TRBD1

CDR3: CATSPVTKPNSYEQYF
DNA: TGTGCCACCAGCCCTGTGACTAAACCCAACTCCTACGAGCAGTACTTC
V: TRBV15
J: TRBJ2-7
D: .

CDR3: CASSLDFTLNYEQYF
DNA: TGTGCCAGCAGCTTAGATTTTACTTTAAACTACGAGCAGTACTTC
V: TRBV11-2
J: TRBJ2-7
D: .

CDR3: CSVDPSETGELFF
DNA: TGCAGCGTTGACCCTAGCGAGACCGGGGAGCTGTTTTTT
V: TRBV29-1
J: TRBJ2-2
D: .

CDR3: CASSDGWASPLHF
DNA: TGTGCCAGCAGTGATGGGTGGGCGTCACCCCTCCACTTT
V: TRBV25-1
J: TRBJ1-6
D: .

CDR3: CASAWTGRGTEAFF
DNA: TGTGCCAGCGCGTGGACAGGGCGGGGTACTGAAGCTTTCTTT
V: TRBV27
J: TRBJ1-1
D: TRBD1

CDR3: CASSYSGGPQETQYF
DNA: TGCGCCAGCAGCTATAGCGGGGGGCCTCAAGAGACCCAGTACTTC
V: TRBV5-1
J: TRBJ2-5
D: TRBD2

CDR3: CASSSPTGVADTQYF
DNA: TGTGCCAGCAGTTCTCCGACAGGGGTGGCAGATACGCAGTATTTT
V: TRBV25-1
J: TRBJ2-3
D: TRBD1

CDR3: CASSQGSAGGGYGYTF
DNA: TGCGCCAGCAGCCAAGGGTCGGCAGGGGGCGGCTATGGCTACACCTTC
V: TRBV4-3
J: TRBJ1-2
D: TRBD1

CDR3: CASSLAMGPETQYF
DNA: TGTGCCAGCAGCTTAGCGATGGGCCCAGAGACCCAGTACTTC
V: TRBV7-2
J: TRBJ2-5
D: .

CDR3: CASSTSSGTGELFF
DNA: TGTGCCAGCAGCACCTCTAGCGGCACCGGGGAGCTGTTTTTT
V: TRBV7-2
J: TRBJ2-2
D: TRBD2

CDR3: CSVGGQLVYRFEQFF
DNA: TGCAGCGTGGGGGGGCAGTTGGTATACAGGTTTGAGCAGTTCTTC
V: TRBV29-1
J: TRBJ2-1
D: .

CDR3: CASSTHRVQETQYF
DNA: TGCGCCAGCAGTACCCACAGGGTTCAAGAGACCCAGTACTTC
V: TRBV10-1
J: TRBJ2-5
D: .

CDR3: CASSLTGGADEQFF
DNA: TGTGCCAGTAGTCTCACAGGGGGGGCGGATGAGCAGTTCTTC
V: TRBV19
J: TRBJ2-1
D: .

CDR3: CASSLGDRGYGYTF
DNA: TGTGCCAGCAGTTTAGGGGACAGGGGCTATGGCTACACCTTC
V: TRBV28
J: TRBJ1-2
D: TRBD1

CDR3: CASSQGNSGGLNGETQYF
DNA: TGTGCCAGCAGCCAAGGAAATAGCGGGGGACTCAACGGGGAGACCCAGTACTTC
V: TRBV4-2
J: TRBJ2-5
D: TRBD2

CDR3: CASTRGQGNYGYTF
DNA: TGTGCCAGCACCCGAGGACAGGGTAACTATGGCTACACCTTC
V: TRBV6-5
J: TRBJ1-2
D: TRBD1

CDR3: CASSGSLGGLQFF
DNA: TGTGCCAGCAGCGGGTCCCTCGGGGGGCTGCAGTTCTTC
V: TRBV9
J: TRBJ2-1
D: .

CDR3: CAWSPGQGRGNTIYF
DNA: TGTGCCTGGAGTCCCGGACAGGGACGCGGAAACACCATATATTTT
V: TRBV30
J: TRBJ1-3
D: TRBD1

CDR3: CASSQEDRGPGNTIYF
DNA: TGCGCCAGCAGCCAAGAGGACAGGGGCCCTGGAAACACCATATATTTT
V: TRBV4-1
J: TRBJ1-3
D: TRBD1

CDR3: CASSPAIGIRTDTQYF
DNA: TGCGCCAGCAGCCCTGCCATCGGGATTCGCACAGATACGCAGTATTTT
V: TRBV5-1
J: TRBJ2-3
D: .

CDR3: CASSLGGLAGADTQYF
DNA: TGTGCCAGCAGCTTAGGGGGACTAGCGGGAGCAGATACGCAGTATTTT
V: TRBV11-2
J: TRBJ2-3
D: TRBD2

CDR3: CASGTGGYEQYF
DNA: TGTGCCAGTGGGACAGGGGGCTACGAGCAGTACTTC
V: TRBV11-2
J: TRBJ2-7
D: TRBD1

CDR3: CASGLAGGPTDTQYF
DNA: TGCGCCAGCGGTCTAGCGGGGGGGCCAACAGATACGCAGTATTTT
V: TRBV5-1
J: TRBJ2-3
D: TRBD2

CDR3: CASSRGTANYGYTF
DNA: TGTGCCAGTAGTCGCGGGACAGCTAACTATGGCTACACCTTC
V: TRBV19
J: TRBJ1-2
D: TRBD1

CDR3: CASIQQGDGIEKLFF
DNA: TGTGCCAGCATTCAACAGGGGGACGGAATTGAAAAACTGTTTTTT
V: TRBV28
J: TRBJ1-4
D: TRBD1

CDR3: CASSVNTQETQYF
DNA: TGTGCCAGCAGCGTAAACACCCAAGAGACCCAGTACTTC
V: TRBV9
J: TRBJ2-5
D: .

CDR3: CASSAVQGVYNEQFF
DNA: TGTGCCAGCAGCGCGGTCCAGGGTGTCTACAATGAGCAGTTCTTC
V: TRBV7-2
J: TRBJ2-1
D: .

CDR3: CASSTILDRINQPQHF
DNA: TGTGCCAGCAGTACTATCTTGGACAGGATTAATCAGCCCCAGCATTTT
V: TRBV28
J: TRBJ1-5
D: TRBD1

CDR3: CASSPPRGADTQYF
DNA: TGTGCCAGCAGTCCCCCCCGGGGGGCAGATACGCAGTATTTT
V: TRBV28
J: TRBJ2-3
D: TRBD2

CDR3: CSALGGGYGYTF
DNA: TGCAGCGCCCTCGGAGGAGGCTATGGCTACACCTTC
V: TRBV29-1
J: TRBJ1-2
D: .

CDR3: CASSRDRAYRLYEQYF
DNA: TGCGCCAGCAGTCGTGACAGGGCGTACCGTCTCTACGAGCAGTACTTC
V: TRBV23-1
J: TRBJ2-7
D: TRBD1

CDR3: CASKRTGVVSEAFF
DNA: TGTGCCAGTAAGAGGACAGGGGTTGTCTCTGAAGCTTTCTTT
V: TRBV19
J: TRBJ1-1
D: TRBD1

CDR3: CASSVGTSVYEQYF
DNA: TGTGCCAGCAGCGTAGGGACTAGCGTATACGAGCAGTACTTC
V: TRBV9
J: TRBJ2-7
D: TRBD2

CDR3: CASSVGRSTDTQYF
DNA: TGTGCCAGCAGCGTAGGGAGATCCACAGATACGCAGTATTTT
V: TRBV9
J: TRBJ2-3
D: .

CDR3: CASSSRDWSYEQYF
DNA: TGTGCCAGCAGCTCCCGGGACTGGTCCTACGAGCAGTACTTC
V: TRBV7-9
J: TRBJ2-7
D: .

CDR3: CASRVEDEQYF
DNA: TGTGCCAGCCGGGTGGAGGACGAGCAGTACTTC
V: TRBV6-6
J: TRBJ2-7
D: .

CDR3: CASSLGSGYGYTF
DNA: TGCGCCAGCAGCTTGGGGTCGGGCTATGGCTACACCTTC
V: TRBV5-1
J: TRBJ1-2
D: .

CDR3: CAIRRQAGVSYEQYF
DNA: TGTGCCATTCGTCGACAAGCGGGAGTTAGCTACGAGCAGTACTTC
V: TRBV2
J: TRBJ2-7
D: TRBD2

CDR3: CAWSVRRQGGGYTF
DNA: TGTGCCTGGAGTGTACGAAGGCAGGGCGGTGGCTACACCTTC
V: TRBV30
J: TRBJ1-2
D: .

CDR3: CASSPPGRRTEQYF
DNA: TGTGCCAGCTCACCACCTGGACGGAGGACCGAGCAGTACTTC
V: TRBV18
J: TRBJ2-7
D: .

CDR3: CAWSVMETGASGVYF
DNA: TGTGCCTGGAGTGTAATGGAGACAGGGGCCTCCGGAGTATATTTT
V: TRBV30
J: TRBJ1-3
D: TRBD1

CDR3: CASSHRVGVDTQYF
DNA: TGCGCCAGCAGCCACCGGGTGGGAGTTGATACGCAGTATTTT
V: TRBV4-3
J: TRBJ2-3
D: .

CDR3: CAISAYLNEQFF
DNA: TGTGCCATCAGTGCCTACCTCAATGAGCAGTTCTTC
V: TRBV10-3
J: TRBJ2-1
D: .

CDR3: CASSVGEAGGSNNEQFF
DNA: TGTGCCAGCAGCGTTGGAGAGGCGGGAGGGTCAAACAATGAGCAGTTCTTC
V: TRBV7-9
J: TRBJ2-1
D: TRBD2

CDR3: CASSRVANQPQHF
DNA: TGTGCCAGCAGCCGGGTTGCCAATCAGCCCCAGCATTTT
V: TRBV7-2
J: TRBJ1-5
D: .

CDR3: CASSLQGNEQYF
DNA: TGCGCCAGCAGCTTGCAGGGCAACGAGCAGTACTTC
V: TRBV5-1
J: TRBJ2-7
D: .

CDR3: CASSLLGSNTGELFF
DNA: TGTGCCAGCAGCTTACTCGGGAGTAACACCGGGGAGCTGTTTTTT
V: TRBV7-2
J: TRBJ2-2
D: .

CDR3: CASSQEGGALEAFF
DNA: TGCGCCAGCAGCCAAGAAGGGGGGGCCCTTGAAGCTTTCTTT
V: TRBV4-3
J: TRBJ1-1
D: .

CDR3: CASSPVRGGAYEQYF
DNA: TGCGCCAGCAGCCCTGTCCGTGGAGGAGCCTACGAGCAGTACTTC
V: TRBV4-3
J: TRBJ2-7
D: .

CDR3: CASSLAAGNTGELFF
DNA: TGTGCCAGCAGCTTAGCTGCAGGGAACACCGGGGAGCTGTTTTTT
V: TRBV11-3
J: TRBJ2-2
D: .

CDR3: CASSPGPGQGGGQETQYF
DNA: TGCGCCAGCAGCCCCGGTCCCGGACAGGGCGGGGGCCAAGAGACCCAGTACTTC
V: TRBV4-3
J: TRBJ2-5
D: .

CDR3: CASSSGQTEAFF
DNA: TGTGCCAGCAGCAGTGGACAGACTGAAGCTTTCTTT
V: TRBV7-9
J: TRBJ1-1
D: .

CDR3: CASSLNRGYSNQPQHF
DNA: TGTGCCAGCAGCTTAAACAGAGGGTATAGCAATCAGCCCCAGCATTTT
V: TRBV7-8
J: TRBJ1-5
D: .